The clone carrying this T cell receptor (beta chain) was seen a few times. As handled by the study authors: Amplification from reference gene primers served as the basis for estimated nucleated cell counts. Assay used: immunoSEQ multiplex PCR; TCRdb lists only in-frame clones, some missing. V, J and clone size are those of that table, while D and trimming were read from the DNA. The data hold about 44,000 clones, with roughly 90% observed a single time. This sample was included in a study of blood T cell repertoires in COVID-19. At the level of the study: PBMCs, B-cell-depleted T cells, or T cells provided the cDNA or gDNA that made up the material.

Sequenced: peripheral blood. This clonotype originated in a woman of 80 years or more in a cohort sampled during active or convalescent COVID-19.

The CDR3 DNA reads TGTGCCACCAGCCCGAGCAGGGCGAACACTGAAGCTTTCTTT. Its translation is CATSPSRANTEAFF. V and J are TRBV15 and TRBJ1-1; TRBD1 is a possible D gene (5 bases). V lost 5 bases and J 1 base, leaving 11 bases between the germline ends. The CDR3 is made up of 14 amino acids. CDR1 is LNHNV and CDR2 is YYDKDF in the germline V gene (reference sequence).